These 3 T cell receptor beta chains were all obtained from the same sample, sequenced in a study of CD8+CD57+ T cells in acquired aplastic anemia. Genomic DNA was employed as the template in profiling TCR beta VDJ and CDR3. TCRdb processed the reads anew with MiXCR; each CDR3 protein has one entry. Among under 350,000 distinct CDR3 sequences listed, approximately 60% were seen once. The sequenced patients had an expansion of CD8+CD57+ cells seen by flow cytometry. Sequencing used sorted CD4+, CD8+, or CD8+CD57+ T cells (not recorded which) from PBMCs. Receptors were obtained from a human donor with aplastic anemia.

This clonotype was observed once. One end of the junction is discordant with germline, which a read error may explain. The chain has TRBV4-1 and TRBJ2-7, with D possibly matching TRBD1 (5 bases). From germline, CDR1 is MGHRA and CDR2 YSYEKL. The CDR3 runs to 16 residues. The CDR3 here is CASSPPAGKGPFEQHF. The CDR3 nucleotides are TGCGCCAGCAGCCCACCCGCAGGGAAGGGCCCTTTCGAGCAGCACTTC.

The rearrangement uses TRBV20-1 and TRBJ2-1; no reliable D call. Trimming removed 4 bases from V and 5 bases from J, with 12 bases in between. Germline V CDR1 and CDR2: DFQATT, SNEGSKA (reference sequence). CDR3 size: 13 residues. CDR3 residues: CSANEGPHNEQFF. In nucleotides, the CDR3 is TGCAGTGCTAATGAAGGGCCGCACAATGAGCAGTTCTTC.

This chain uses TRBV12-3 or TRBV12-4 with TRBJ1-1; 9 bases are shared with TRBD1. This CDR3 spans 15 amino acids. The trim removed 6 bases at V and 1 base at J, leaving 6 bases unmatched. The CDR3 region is CASSALQGANTEAFF. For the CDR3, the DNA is TGTGCCAGCAGCGCCCTACAGGGGGCGAACACTGAAGCTTTCTTT.